The next 9 T cell receptor beta chains were all read from a single sample in a study of cytomegalovirus exposure and HLA in healthy donors. 13 Jbeta primers and 60 Vbeta primers were used for the PCR. TCRdb's table, derived via immunoSEQ multiplex PCR, lists solely in-frame clones and lacks some. The sample holds about 55,000 clones. The sample was PBMCs. Source of these receptors: a man aged 45-65 years in good health and CMV-seropositive.

V usage is TRBV25-1 and J usage is TRBJ1-2, with a possible D match to TRBD1 (5 bases). With 1 base removed from V and 7 bases from J, the gap between germline ends came to 10 bases. The CDR3 covers 13 residues. Germline CDR1 reads MGHDK; CDR2 reads SYGVNS. This CDR3 reads CASSESRGGGYTF. In DNA form, the CDR3 reads TGTGCCAGCAGTGAATCTAGGGGCGGTGGCTACACCTTC.

The CDR3 sequence: CASKEGPNTEAFF. DNA of the CDR3: TGTGCCAGTAAAGAGGGCCCGAACACTGAAGCTTTCTTT. V usage is TRBV19 and J usage is TRBJ1-1, with unresolved D. Trimming removed 7 bases from V and 1 base from J, with 10 bases in between. This CDR3 has 13 amino acids. Per the germline V gene, CDR1 is LNHDA and CDR2 is SQIVND (reference sequence).

The V and J genes are TRBV10-2 and TRBJ2-6; possibly TRBD2 for D (5 bases). Germline V lookup: CDR1 WSHSY, CDR2 SAAADI. V dropped 0 bases and J dropped 0 bases, with 12 bases sitting between them. CDR3 size: 18 residues. CDR3 sequence (DNA): TGCGCCAGCAGTGAGTCGAGAGGGTACCTCTCTGGGGCCAACGTCCTGACTTTC. The encoded protein is CASSESRGYLSGANVLTF.

V usage is TRBV5-1 and J usage is TRBJ1-2, with 8 nucleotides matching TRBD1. Germline lookup yields CDR1 SGHRS and CDR2 YFSETQ. This CDR3 has 14 amino acids. Trimming took 4 bases from V and 6 from J; bases not matched to a gene: 8. Written as DNA, the CDR3 is TGCGCCAGCAGCGTAGGACAGGGCGGGGATGGCTACACCTTC. It encodes CASSVGQGGDGYTF.

The chain links TRBV19 to TRBJ2-7, with 8 positions matching TRBD1. The CDR3 is 15 residues long. Germline CDR1 LNHDA, CDR2 SQIVND (reference sequence). V was pared by 4 bases and J by 6 bases, with 11 bases of the junction left unmatched. The CDR3 DNA reads as TGTGCCAGTAGTAAACCTCCGGGACAGGACCGCGAGCAGTACTTC. Protein sequence: CASSKPPGQDREQYF.

The chain uses TRBV6-5 and TRBJ2-7; D unclear. This CDR3 contains 15 residues. Deletions cut 0 bases from V and 0 bases from J, with 9 bases between. Per the germline V gene, CDR1 is MNHEY and CDR2 is SVGAGI. The CDR3 is CASSYSIAGSYEQYF. DNA of the CDR3: TGTGCCAGCAGTTACTCGATAGCCGGCTCCTACGAGCAGTACTTC.

This chain uses TRBV18 with TRBJ2-7; D is perhaps TRBD2 (6 bases). The CDR3 loop spans 15 amino acids. The V gene's germline CDR1 is KGHSH and CDR2 LQKENI. The V and J ends lost 3 bases and 0 bases respectively, with 12 bases between them. CDR3 sequence: CASSPARGSSYEQYF. In DNA form, the CDR3 reads TGTGCCAGCTCACCGGCACGGGGGAGCTCCTACGAGCAGTACTTC.

This sequence joins TRBV30 and TRBJ2-5, with a tentative D call TRBD2 (5 bases). The CDR3 spans 13 residues. V was pared by 4 bases and J by 5 bases, with 14 bases between. CDR1 GTSNPN and CDR2 SVGIG come from the germline V gene (reference sequence). This CDR3 reads CAWNWRAAETQYF. The CDR3 DNA follows: TGTGCCTGGAACTGGAGAGCGGCGGAGACCCAGTACTTC.

The J gene is TRBJ1-2, the V gene TRBV2, with a tentative D call TRBD1 (6 bases). CDR1 and CDR2 from the germline V gene are SNHLY and FYNNEI. The CDR3 consists of 14 residues. V lost 4 bases and J lost 5, with 14 bases in between. DNA for the CDR3: TGTGCCAGCAGTGCGAGGGGGAGGGAGTATGGCTACACCTTC. This encodes CASSARGREYGYTF.